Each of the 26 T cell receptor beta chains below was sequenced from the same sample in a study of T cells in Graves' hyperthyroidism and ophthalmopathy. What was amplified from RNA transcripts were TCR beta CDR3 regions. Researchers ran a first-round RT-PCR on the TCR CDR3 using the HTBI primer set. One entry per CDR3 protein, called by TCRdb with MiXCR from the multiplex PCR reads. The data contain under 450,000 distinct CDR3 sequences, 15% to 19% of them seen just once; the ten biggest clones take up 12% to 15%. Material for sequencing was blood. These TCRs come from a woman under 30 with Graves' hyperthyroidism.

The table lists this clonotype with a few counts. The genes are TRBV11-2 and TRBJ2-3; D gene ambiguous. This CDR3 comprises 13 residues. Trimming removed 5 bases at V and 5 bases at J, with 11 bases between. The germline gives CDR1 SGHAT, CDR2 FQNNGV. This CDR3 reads CASSPYGRDTQYF. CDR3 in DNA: TGTGCCAGCAGCCCGTACGGCAGAGATACGCAGTATTTT.

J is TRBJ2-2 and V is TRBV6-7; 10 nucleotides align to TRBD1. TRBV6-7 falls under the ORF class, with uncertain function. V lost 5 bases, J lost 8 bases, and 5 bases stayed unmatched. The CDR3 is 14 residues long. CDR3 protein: CASSHGTGDGELFF. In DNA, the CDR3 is TGTGCCAGCAGTCACGGGACAGGGGATGGGGAGCTGTTTTTT.

The CDR3 DNA reads as TGTGCCAGCAGTTACTCCGGACTAGCGGGAGATCTATACAATGAGCAGTTCTTC. Translated, it gives CASSYSGLAGDLYNEQFF. The V gene is TRBV6-5, the J gene TRBJ2-1, with 13 bases identical to TRBD2. Losses at the gene ends were 0 bases for V and 4 bases for J; bases not matched to a gene: 6. Germline V gives CDR1 MNHEY, CDR2 SVGAGI. The CDR3 covers 18 residues.

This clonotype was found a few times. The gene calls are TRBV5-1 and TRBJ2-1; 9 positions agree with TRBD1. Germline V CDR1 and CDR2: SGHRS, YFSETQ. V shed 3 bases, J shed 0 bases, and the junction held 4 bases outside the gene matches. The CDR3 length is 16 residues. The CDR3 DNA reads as TGCGCCAGCAGCTGGACAGGGGATGGCTCCTACAATGAGCAGTTCTTC. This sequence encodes CASSWTGDGSYNEQFF.

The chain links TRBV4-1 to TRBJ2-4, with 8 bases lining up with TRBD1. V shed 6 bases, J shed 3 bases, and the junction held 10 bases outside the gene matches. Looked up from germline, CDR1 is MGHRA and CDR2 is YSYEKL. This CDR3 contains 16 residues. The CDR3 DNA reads TGCGCCAGCAGTCAAACAGGGGGTTGGGTCAAAAACATTCAGTACTTC. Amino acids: CASSQTGGWVKNIQYF.

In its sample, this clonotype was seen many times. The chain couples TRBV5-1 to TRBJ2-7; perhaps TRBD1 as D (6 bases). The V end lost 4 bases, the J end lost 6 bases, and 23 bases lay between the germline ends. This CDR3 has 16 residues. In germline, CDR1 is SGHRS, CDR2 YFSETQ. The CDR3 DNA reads TGCGCCAGCAGCGGATCGGCAGGGGAGTATGTTGGCGAGCAGTACTTC. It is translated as CASSGSAGEYVGEQYF.

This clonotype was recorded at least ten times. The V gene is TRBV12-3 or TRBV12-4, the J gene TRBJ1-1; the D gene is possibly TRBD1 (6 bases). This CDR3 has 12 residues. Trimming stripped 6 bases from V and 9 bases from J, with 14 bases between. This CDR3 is CASSLEGTKAFF. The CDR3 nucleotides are TGTGCCAGCAGCCTGGAAGGGACAAAAGCTTTCTTT.

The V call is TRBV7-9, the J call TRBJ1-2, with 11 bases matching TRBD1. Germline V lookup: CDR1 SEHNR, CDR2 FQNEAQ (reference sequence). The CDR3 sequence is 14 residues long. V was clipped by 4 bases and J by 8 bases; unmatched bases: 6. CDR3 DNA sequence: TGTGCCAGCAGCTCCTATGGGACAGGGGGGGGCTACACCTTC. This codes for CASSSYGTGGGYTF.

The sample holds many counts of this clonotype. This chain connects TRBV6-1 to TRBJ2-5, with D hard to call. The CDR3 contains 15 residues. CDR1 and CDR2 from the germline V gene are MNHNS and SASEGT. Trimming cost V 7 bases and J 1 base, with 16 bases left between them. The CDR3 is CASTPDATGQETQYF. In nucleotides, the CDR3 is TGTGCCAGCACTCCGGACGCCACTGGCCAAGAGACCCAGTACTTC.

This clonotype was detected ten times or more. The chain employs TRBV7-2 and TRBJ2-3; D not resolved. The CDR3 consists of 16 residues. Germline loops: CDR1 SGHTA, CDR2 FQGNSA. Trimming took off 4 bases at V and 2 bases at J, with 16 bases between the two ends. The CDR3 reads CASSWSRDPTTDTQYF. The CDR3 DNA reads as TGTGCCAGCAGCTGGTCTCGAGACCCTACCACAGATACGCAGTATTTT.

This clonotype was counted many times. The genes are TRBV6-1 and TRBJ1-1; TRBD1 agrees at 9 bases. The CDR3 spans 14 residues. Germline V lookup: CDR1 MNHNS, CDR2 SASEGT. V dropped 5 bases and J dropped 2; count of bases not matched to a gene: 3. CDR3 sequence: CASSHTGGNTEAFF. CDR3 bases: TGTGCCAGCAGTCACACAGGGGGCAACACTGAAGCTTTCTTT.

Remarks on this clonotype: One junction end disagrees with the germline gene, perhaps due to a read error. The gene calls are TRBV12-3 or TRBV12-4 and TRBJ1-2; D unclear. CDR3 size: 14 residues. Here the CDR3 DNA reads TGTGCCAGCAGTTCCGGGCAATGGAGCTATGACTACACCTTC. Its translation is CASSSGQWSYDYTF.

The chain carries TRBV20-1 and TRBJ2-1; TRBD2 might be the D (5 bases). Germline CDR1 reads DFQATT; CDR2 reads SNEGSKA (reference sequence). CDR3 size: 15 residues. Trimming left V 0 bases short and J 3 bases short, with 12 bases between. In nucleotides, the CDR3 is TGCAGTGCTAGAGATTTCCGGGGTATCTACAATGAGCAGTTCTTC. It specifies CSARDFRGIYNEQFF.

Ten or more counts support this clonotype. The CDR3 is CASSLRPGDGYTF. As DNA, the CDR3 is TGTGCCAGCAGTTTGAGGCCCGGAGATGGCTACACCTTC. The chain has TRBV12-3 or TRBV12-4 and TRBJ1-2, with unresolved D. The CDR3 sequence is 13 residues long. V was clipped by 3 bases and J by 6 bases, with 11 bases between them.

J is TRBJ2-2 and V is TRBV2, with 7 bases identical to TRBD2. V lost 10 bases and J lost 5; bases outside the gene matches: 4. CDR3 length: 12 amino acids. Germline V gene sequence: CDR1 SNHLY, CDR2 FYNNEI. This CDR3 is CATRAGTGELFF. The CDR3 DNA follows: TGTGCCACCAGAGCGGGGACCGGGGAGCTGTTTTTT.

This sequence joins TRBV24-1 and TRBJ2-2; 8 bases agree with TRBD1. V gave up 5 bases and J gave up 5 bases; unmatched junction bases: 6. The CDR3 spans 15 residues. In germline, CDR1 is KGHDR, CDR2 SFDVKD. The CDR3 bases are TGTGCCACCAGTGGGACAGGGAAAAGAACCGGGGAGCTGTTTTTT. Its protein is CATSGTGKRTGELFF.

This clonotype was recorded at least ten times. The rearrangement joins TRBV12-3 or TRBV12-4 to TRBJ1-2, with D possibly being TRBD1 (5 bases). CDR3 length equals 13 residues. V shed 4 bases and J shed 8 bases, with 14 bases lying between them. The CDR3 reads CASSSGGGRGYTF. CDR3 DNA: TGTGCCAGCAGTTCCGGGGGTGGAAGGGGCTACACCTTC.

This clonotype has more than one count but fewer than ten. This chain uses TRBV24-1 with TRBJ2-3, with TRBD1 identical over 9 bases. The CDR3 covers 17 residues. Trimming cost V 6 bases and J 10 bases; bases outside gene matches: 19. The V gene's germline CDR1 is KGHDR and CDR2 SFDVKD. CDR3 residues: CATSSTPGQGPGDAQYF. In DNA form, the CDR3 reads TGTGCCACCAGTTCCACGCCGGGACAGGGCCCGGGGGATGCGCAGTATTTT.

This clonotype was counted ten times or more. The CDR3 loop is CASSYRQETQYF. The DNA of the CDR3 is TGTGCCAGCAGCTATCGCCAAGAGACCCAGTACTTC. The chain joins TRBV7-8 to TRBJ2-5; D is ambiguous. CDR1 SGHVS and CDR2 FQNEAQ come from the germline V gene. CDR3 length: 12 amino acids. The germline V and J ends were trimmed by 4 bases and 1 base, with 4 bases remaining between them.

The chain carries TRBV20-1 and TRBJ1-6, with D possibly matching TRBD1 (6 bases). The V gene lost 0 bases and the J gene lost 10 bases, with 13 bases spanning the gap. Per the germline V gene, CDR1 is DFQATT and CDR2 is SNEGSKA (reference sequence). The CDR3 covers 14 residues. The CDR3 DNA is TGCAGTGCTAGAGATCACAGGGATCGGTCACCCCTCCACTTT. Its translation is CSARDHRDRSPLHF.

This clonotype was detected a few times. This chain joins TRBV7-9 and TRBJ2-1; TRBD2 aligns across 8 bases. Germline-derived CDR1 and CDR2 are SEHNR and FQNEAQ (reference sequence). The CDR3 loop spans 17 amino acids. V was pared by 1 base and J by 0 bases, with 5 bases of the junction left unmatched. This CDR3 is CASSLGLAGASYNEQFF. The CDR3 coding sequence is TGTGCCAGCAGCTTAGGGCTAGCGGGTGCCTCCTACAATGAGCAGTTCTTC.

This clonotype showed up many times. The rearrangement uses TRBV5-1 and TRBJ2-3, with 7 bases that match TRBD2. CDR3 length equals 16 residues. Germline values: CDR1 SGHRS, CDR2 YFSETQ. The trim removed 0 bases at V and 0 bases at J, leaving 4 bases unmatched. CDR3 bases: TGCGCCAGCAGCTTGGGGTCTAGCGGAAGCACAGATACGCAGTATTTT. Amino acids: CASSLGSSGSTDTQYF.

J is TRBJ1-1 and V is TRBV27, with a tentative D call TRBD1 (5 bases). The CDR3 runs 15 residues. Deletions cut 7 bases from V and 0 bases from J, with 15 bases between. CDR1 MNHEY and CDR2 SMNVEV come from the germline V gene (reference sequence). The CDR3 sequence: CASNDSLPMNTEAFF. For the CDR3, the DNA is TGTGCCAGCAATGACAGCTTACCCATGAACACTGAAGCTTTCTTT.

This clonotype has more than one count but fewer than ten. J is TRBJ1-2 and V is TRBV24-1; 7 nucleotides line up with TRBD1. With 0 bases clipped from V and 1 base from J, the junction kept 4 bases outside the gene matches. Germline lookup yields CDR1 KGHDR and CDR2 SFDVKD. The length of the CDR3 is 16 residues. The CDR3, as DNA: TGTGCCACCAGTGATTTGGACAGGGCCGGTAACTATGGCTACACCTTC. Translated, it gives CATSDLDRAGNYGYTF.

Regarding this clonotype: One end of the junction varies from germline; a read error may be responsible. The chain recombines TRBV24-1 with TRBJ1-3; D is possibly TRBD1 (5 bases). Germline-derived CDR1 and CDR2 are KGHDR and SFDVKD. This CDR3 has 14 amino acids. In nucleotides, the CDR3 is TGTGCCACCAGTGATACCAGGGCTGGAAACACCGTATATTTT. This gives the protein CATSDTRAGNTVYF.

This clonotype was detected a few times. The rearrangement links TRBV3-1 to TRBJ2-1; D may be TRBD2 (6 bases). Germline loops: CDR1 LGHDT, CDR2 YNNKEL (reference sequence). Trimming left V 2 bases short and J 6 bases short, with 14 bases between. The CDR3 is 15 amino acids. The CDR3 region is CASSQNSLASNEQFF. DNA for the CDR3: TGTGCCAGCAGCCAAAATTCACTAGCTAGCAATGAGCAGTTCTTC.